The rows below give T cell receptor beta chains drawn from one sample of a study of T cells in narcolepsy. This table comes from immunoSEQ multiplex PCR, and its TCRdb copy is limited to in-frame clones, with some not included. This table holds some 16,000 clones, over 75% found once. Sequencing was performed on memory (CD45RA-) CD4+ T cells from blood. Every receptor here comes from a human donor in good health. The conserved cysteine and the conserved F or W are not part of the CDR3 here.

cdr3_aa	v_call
ASGESVRNSPLH	TRBV10-3
ASSGDSYEQY	TRBV2
ASSPLNTEAF	TRBV18
ASSVEGYTGELF	TRBV9
ASSLGGQSYNEQF	TRBV11-2
ASRRHQGTQETQY	TRBV6-1
ASSLGPSETQY	TRBV5-8
ASSLVAREETQY	TRBV5-6
AISDLGTNTEAF	TRBV10-3
ASSPGRGNTEAF	TRBV27
ASKWRAEANYGYT	TRBV27
ASSPPPGQETQY	TRBV11-2
ASSDPGVYEQY	TRBV6-1
ASSLEARNEQF	TRBV5-5
ASSLENEQY	TRBV5-1
ASSYSFSGNTIY	TRBV6-5
ASSVQQGGYEQY	TRBV2
ASSPLARQYTEAF	TRBV18
ASSIQGWQETQY	TRBV19
ASSLGATSRADTQY	TRBV7-9
ASSLAQRINEQF	TRBV5-1
ASSQEYRAWADTQY	TRBV4-3